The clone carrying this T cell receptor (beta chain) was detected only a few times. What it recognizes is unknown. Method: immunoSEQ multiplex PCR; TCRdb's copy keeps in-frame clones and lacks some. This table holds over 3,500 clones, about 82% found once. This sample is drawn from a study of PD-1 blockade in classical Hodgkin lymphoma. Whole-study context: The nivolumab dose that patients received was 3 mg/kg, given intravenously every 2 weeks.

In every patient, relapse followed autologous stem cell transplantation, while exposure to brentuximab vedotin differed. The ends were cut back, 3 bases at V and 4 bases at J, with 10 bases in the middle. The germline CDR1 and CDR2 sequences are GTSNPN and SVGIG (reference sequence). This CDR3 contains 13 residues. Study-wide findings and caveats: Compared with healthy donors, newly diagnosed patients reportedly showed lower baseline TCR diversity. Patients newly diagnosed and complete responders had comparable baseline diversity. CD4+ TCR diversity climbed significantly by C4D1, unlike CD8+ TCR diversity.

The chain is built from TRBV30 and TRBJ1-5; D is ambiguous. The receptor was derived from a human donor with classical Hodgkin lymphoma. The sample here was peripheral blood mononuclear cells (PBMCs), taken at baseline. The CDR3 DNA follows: TGTGCCTGGAGCCCCGGCGGGAATCAGCCCCAGCATTTT. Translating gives CAWSPGGNQPQHF.